Following are 30 T cell receptor beta chains from one sample sequenced in a study of spatial heterogeneity in lung cancer. Indicated time point: sample taken at primary tumor resection. Antigens for these TCRs are unknown. Study-level points and caveats: Mutation counts in tumors were tracked by counts of expanded intratumoral alpha and beta TCRs.

TCRdb reprocessed the 5' RACE reads with MiXCR, giving one entry per CDR3 protein. The sample consists of about 100,000 distinct CDR3 sequences, 3.5% to 5% of them appearing once. The source was lung tumor tissue, collected at surgery. Receptors originate from a male donor with early-stage non-small cell lung cancer.

This chain connects TRBV7-7 to TRBJ2-1; D possibly corresponds to TRBD2 (6 bases). V was trimmed by 1 base and J by 6 bases, leaving 7 bases between them. Germline CDR1 SSHAT, CDR2 FNYEAQ (reference sequence). CDR3 length: 13 residues. The CDR3 reads CASSLGLVNEQFF. CDR3 coding DNA: TGTGCCAGCAGCTTAGGACTAGTCAATGAGCAGTTCTTC. The full variable domain, its missing parts supplied by reference TRBV7-7 and TRBJ2-1, is GAGVSQSPRYKVTKRGQDVTLRCDPISSHATLYWYQQALGQGPEFLTYFNYEAQPDKSGLPSDRFSAERPEGSISTLTIQRTEQRDSAMYRCASSLGLVNEQFFGPGTRLTVL.

This clonotype has at least ten counts. The J gene is TRBJ2-7, the V gene TRBV4-1, with D hard to call. Germline V gene sequence: CDR1 MGHRA, CDR2 YSYEKL. The CDR3 runs 13 residues. Trimming stripped 3 bases from V and 3 bases from J, with 9 bases between. The DNA of the CDR3 is TGCGCCAGCAGCCACAGACACAACTACGAGCAGTACTTC. It translates to CASSHRHNYEQYF.

CDR3 in DNA: TGTGCCAGCAGCTCCCCGACTAGGGGGATTATAAAGCAGTTCTTC. Amino acids: CASSSPTRGIIKQFF. V gene TRBV3-1 combines with J gene TRBJ2-1; D may be TRBD1 or TRBD2 (6 bases each). V lost 5 bases and J 11 bases, leaving 22 bases between the germline ends. Germline values: CDR1 LGHDT, CDR2 YNNKEL (reference sequence). CDR3 size: 15 residues.

This clonotype has at least ten counts. The V and J genes are TRBV5-1 and TRBJ2-5; the D gene is possibly TRBD1 (6 bases). The CDR3 is 14 amino acids. Trimming stripped 4 bases from V and 1 base from J, with 11 bases between. Germline CDR1 is SGHRS and CDR2 is YFSETQ. CDR3 nucleotides: TGCGCCAGCAGCCCCAAAGGGGGCCAAGAGACCCAGTACTTC. This encodes CASSPKGGQETQYF.

This clonotype was observed at least ten times. V and J are TRBV20-1 and TRBJ1-2; possibly TRBD1 for D (6 bases). The CDR3 is 15 residues long. Between the trimmed V and J ends, which lost 0 bases and 5 bases, there was a span of 16 bases. The germline V gene encodes CDR1 DFQATT and CDR2 SNEGSKA (reference sequence). The CDR3 sequence is CSARDPRGGGYGYTF. The CDR3 region has the DNA TGCAGTGCTAGAGATCCCAGAGGGGGAGGTTATGGCTACACCTTC.

The chain combines TRBV20-1 with TRBJ2-3; D gene unclear. The V gene lost 0 bases and the J gene lost 6 bases, with 13 bases spanning the gap. This CDR3 spans 14 amino acids. Germline assignment: CDR1 DFQATT and CDR2 SNEGSKA (reference sequence). The CDR3 region is CSARDYSFADTQYF. The CDR3 coding sequence is TGCAGTGCTAGAGATTATAGCTTCGCGGATACGCAGTATTTT.

In its sample, this clonotype was seen many times. The V call is TRBV7-2, the J call TRBJ1-4; no firm D call. The V gene lost 4 bases and the J gene lost 4 bases, with 4 bases spanning the gap. The CDR3 is 12 residues long. CDR1 and CDR2 from the germline V gene are SGHTA and FQGNSA. The CDR3 region has the DNA TGTGCCAGCAGCTGGGATAATGAAAAACTGTTTTTT. It translates to CASSWDNEKLFF.

The CDR3 loop reads CASSFSLEETQYF. CDR3 DNA: TGTGCCAGCAGCTTCTCGTTGGAAGAGACCCAGTACTTC. The chain links TRBV11-3 to TRBJ2-5, with D unresolved. The CDR3 spans 13 residues. Germline V gene lookup returns CDR1 SGHNT and CDR2 YENEEA. Trimming left V 3 bases short and J 3 bases short, with 8 bases between. Variable domain in full (rest from reference TRBV11-3 and TRBJ2-5): EAGVVQSPRYKIIEKKQPVAFWCNPISGHNTLYWYLQNLGQGPELLIRYENEEAVDDSQLPKDRFSAERLKGVDSTLKIQPAELGDSAVYLCASSFSLEETQYFGPGTRLLVL.

This clonotype was counted many times. The rearrangement joins TRBV20-1 to TRBJ2-3; tentatively, D is TRBD1 (6 bases). V lost 6 bases and J lost 3, with 7 bases in between. Germline lookup yields CDR1 DFQATT and CDR2 SNEGSKA (reference sequence). This CDR3 is 11 amino acids long. In DNA form, the CDR3 reads TGCAGTGCGGACAGTACAGATACGCAGTATTTT. This translates into CSADSTDTQYF.

This clonotype was seen many times. J is TRBJ1-1 and V is TRBV4-2; maybe TRBD1 (6 bases). Germline assignment: CDR1 LGHNA and CDR2 YNFKEQ. Trimming stripped 3 bases from V and 3 bases from J, with 14 bases between. The CDR3 runs to 15 residues. CDR3 DNA sequence: TGTGCCAGCAGCCACGCAGGGGATGTGGACACTGAAGCTTTCTTT. Protein sequence: CASSHAGDVDTEAFF.

The table lists this clonotype with many counts. The chain employs TRBV5-1 and TRBJ2-3; possible D gene TRBD2, 6 bases. Looked up from germline, CDR1 is SGHRS and CDR2 is YFSETQ. The V gene lost 4 bases and the J gene lost 2 bases, with 20 bases spanning the gap. The CDR3 is 17 residues long. The CDR3 sequence: CASSLRSSGGDTDTQYF. CDR3 coding DNA: TGCGCCAGCAGCCTTCGGAGTAGCGGAGGAGACACAGATACGCAGTATTTT.

The rearrangement uses TRBV5-1 and TRBJ1-2, with D unclear. Looked up from germline, CDR1 is SGHRS and CDR2 is YFSETQ. The CDR3 is 13 amino acids. V gave up 2 bases and J gave up 0 bases, with 5 bases separating them. The CDR3 protein is CASSFRANYGYTF. In DNA, the CDR3 is TGCGCCAGCAGCTTCCGGGCTAACTATGGCTACACCTTC.

This clonotype was recorded at least ten times. The rearrangement links TRBV10-1 to TRBJ2-3; no clear D. The CDR3 totals 13 residues. V was trimmed by 5 bases and J by 8 bases, leaving 14 bases between them. Germline CDR1 reads WNHNN; CDR2 reads SYGVQD (reference sequence). This CDR3 is CASSMTWEGTQYF. The CDR3 DNA reads TGCGCCAGCAGTATGACATGGGAAGGTACGCAGTATTTT.

This clonotype occurred many times. The chain carries TRBV29-1 and TRBJ2-1, with D perhaps TRBD1 (5 bases). The CDR3 totals 11 residues. The germline V gene has CDR1 SQVTM and CDR2 ANQGSEA. Trimming took 3 bases from V and 10 from J, leaving 10 bases between them. CDR3 in DNA: TGCAGCGTTGAGAATGGGGCGGAGCAGTTCTTC. It codes for CSVENGAEQFF.

This clonotype was seen at least ten times. CDR3 bases: TGTGCCAGCAGCCCATTAGAGTGGAGCCGGAACACTGAAGCTTTCTTT. Translated: CASSPLEWSRNTEAFF. The rearrangement uses TRBV14 and TRBJ1-1; D uncertain. Per the germline V gene, CDR1 is SGHDN and CDR2 is FVKESK. V was cut by 4 bases and J by 1 base, with 16 bases left in between. The CDR3 has 16 amino acids.

This clonotype was picked up a small number of times. CDR3 DNA: TGTGCCAGCAGCCCCCCTTCGTCGACAGGCGCCTTTCAAGAGACCCAGTACTTC. It is translated as CASSPPSSTGAFQETQYF. The rearrangement links TRBV7-9 to TRBJ2-5; tentative D call: TRBD1 (6 bases). Germline values: CDR1 SEHNR, CDR2 FQNEAQ (reference sequence). Trimming cost V 5 bases and J 2 bases, with 24 bases left between them. There are 18 residues in the CDR3.

This clonotype occurred a few times. J is TRBJ2-3 and V is TRBV20-1, with TRBD2 as a possible D gene (6 bases). The V and J ends lost 0 bases and 4 bases respectively, with 17 bases between them. Germline V gene lookup returns CDR1 DFQATT and CDR2 SNEGSKA (reference sequence). The CDR3 sequence is 16 residues long. The CDR3 DNA follows: TGCAGTGCTAGAGATCGTCGGCTAGCGAATTCAGATACGCAGTATTTT. This sequence encodes CSARDRRLANSDTQYF.

This clonotype was observed at least ten times. The chain uses TRBV7-9 and TRBJ2-3, with 10 bases aligning to TRBD2. Germline loops: CDR1 SEHNR, CDR2 FQNEAQ (reference sequence). This CDR3 has 15 amino acids. V gave up 5 bases and J gave up 0 bases; unmatched junction bases: 2. CDR3 amino acids: CASSGLAASTDTQYF. The CDR3 bases are TGTGCCAGCAGCGGACTAGCGGCGAGCACAGATACGCAGTATTTT.

This sequence joins TRBV10-3 and TRBJ2-1, with 7 bases fitting TRBD1. CDR1 and CDR2 from the germline V gene are ENHRY and SYGVKD. The CDR3 is 15 amino acids. The junction had 9 bases not matched to a gene; V was cut back by 10 bases and J by 0 bases. The CDR3 reads CATRRDSGSYNEQFF. CDR3 nucleotide sequence: TGTGCCACCCGCAGGGACAGTGGCTCCTACAATGAGCAGTTCTTC.

The sample holds many counts of this clonotype. CDR3 sequence (DNA): TGTGCCATAAAAGGGGTCACCGGGGAGCTGTTTTTT. Protein: CAIKGVTGELFF. This chain uses TRBV10-3 with TRBJ2-2; D may be TRBD1 (5 bases). Germline values: CDR1 ENHRY, CDR2 SYGVKD. Deletions cut 9 bases from V and 4 bases from J, with 9 bases between. This CDR3 comprises 12 residues.

This clonotype was seen more than once but under ten times. J is TRBJ2-1 and V is TRBV3-1; D remains unclear. CDR1 is LGHDT and CDR2 is YNNKEL in the germline V gene (reference sequence). The CDR3 covers 17 residues. Trimming stripped 0 bases from V and 4 bases from J, with 16 bases between. The CDR3 nucleotides read TGTGCCAGCAGCCAAGATGGTGTGATGAAGATATACAATGAGCAGTTCTTC. As protein: CASSQDGVMKIYNEQFF.

This clonotype has a count of ten or more. The rearrangement links TRBV6-6 to TRBJ1-1, with unresolved D. Between the trimmed V and J ends, which lost 4 bases and 5 bases, there was a span of 14 bases. The CDR3 extends over 14 amino acids. Germline V lookup: CDR1 MNHNY, CDR2 SVGAGI (reference sequence). CDR3 sequence reads: CASSFVLVGTEAFF. CDR3 DNA: TGTGCCAGCAGTTTCGTTTTGGTAGGGACTGAAGCTTTCTTT.

At least ten counts were recorded for this clonotype. The chain couples TRBV12-3 or TRBV12-4 to TRBJ2-4; D gene ambiguous. The CDR3 has 14 residues. V was shortened by 6 bases and J by 2 bases, with 11 bases between the two germline ends. CDR3 coding DNA: TGTGCCAGCAGCCAACAGCATTCCAAAAACATTCAGTACTTC. This codes for CASSQQHSKNIQYF.

There are many counts of this clonotype. V usage is TRBV10-3 and J usage is TRBJ2-3; D might be TRBD2 (6 bases). Germline loops: CDR1 ENHRY, CDR2 SYGVKD. Between the trimmed V and J ends, which lost 8 bases and 6 bases, there was a span of 9 bases. This CDR3 is built from 11 residues. CDR3 sequence (DNA): TGTGCCATCGGGGAGGCCGATACGCAGTATTTT. It is translated as CAIGEADTQYF.

This clonotype has more than one count but fewer than ten. The chain links TRBV20-1 to TRBJ2-3; D gene unclear. The CDR3 loop spans 14 amino acids. Germline V gene lookup returns CDR1 DFQATT and CDR2 SNEGSKA (reference sequence). Trimming took off 3 bases at V and 2 bases at J, with 12 bases between the two ends. CDR3 bases: TGCAGTGCTAGTATCGAAAAGAACACAGATACGCAGTATTTT. It specifies CSASIEKNTDTQYF.

This clonotype was found many times. The gene calls are TRBV28 and TRBJ1-6; TRBD1 matches at 9 bases. The CDR3 runs to 16 residues. The germline V gene encodes CDR1 MDHEN and CDR2 SYDVKM. V lost 5 bases, J lost 7 bases, and 9 bases stayed unmatched. CDR3 sequence reads: CASSDPGTGFNSPLHF. CDR3 sequence (DNA): TGTGCCAGCAGTGACCCCGGGACAGGGTTCAATTCACCCCTCCACTTT.

This clonotype was detected ten times or more. This sequence joins TRBV5-1 and TRBJ1-2; D gene unclear. The CDR3 is made up of 14 amino acids. The ends were cut back, 5 bases at V and 5 bases at J, with 16 bases in the middle. Per the germline V gene, CDR1 is SGHRS and CDR2 is YFSETQ. For the CDR3, the DNA is TGCGCCAGCAGATTCGAGACGGAAGCTTATGGCTACACCTTC. Translated, it gives CASRFETEAYGYTF.

This clonotype was seen at least ten times. The chain is built from TRBV7-4 and TRBJ2-3; 8 bases are a match to TRBD1. Trimming removed 4 bases from V and 5 bases from J; junction bases left unmatched: 11. Germline lookup yields CDR1 SGHVT and CDR2 SQSDAQ. The CDR3 has 16 residues. The CDR3 coding sequence is TGTGCCAGCAGCTCACGGACAGGGCTAGCCCTAGATACGCAGTATTTT. As protein: CASSSRTGLALDTQYF.

This clonotype was recorded many times. This sequence joins TRBV20-1 and TRBJ1-1; 10 bases are a match to TRBD1. V lost 6 bases, J lost 0 bases, and 1 base stayed unmatched. The CDR3 totals 13 residues. The germline CDR1 and CDR2 sequences are DFQATT and SNEGSKA (reference sequence). The CDR3 DNA reads as TGCAGTGCGGGACAGGGGATGAACACTGAAGCTTTCTTT. Its protein is CSAGQGMNTEAFF.

The sample holds many counts of this clonotype. This rearrangement joins TRBV7-9 to TRBJ2-3; 9 bases are a match to TRBD1. The junction had 4 bases not matched to a gene; V was cut back by 5 bases and J by 1 base. The germline V gene has CDR1 SEHNR and CDR2 FQNEAQ (reference sequence). The length of the CDR3 is 15 residues. The CDR3 nucleotides are TGTGCCAGCAGCCCGGGACAGGGTGGCACAGATACGCAGTATTTT. Translation: CASSPGQGGTDTQYF.